This TCR beta chain was retrieved from a study of T cell changes during pregnancy in multiple sclerosis. This CDR3 contains 16 residues. Germline V gene lookup returns CDR1 ENHRY and CDR2 SYGVKD. V lost 0 bases and J lost 0, with 12 bases in between. The method was immunoSEQ multiplex PCR; TCRdb's version includes in-frame clones alone and lacks a portion of them. The sample carries roughly 27,000 clones, 85% recorded once. This specimen was CD8+ T cells from peripheral blood mononuclear cells, taken after pregnancy. The TCR sequence derives from a female donor with multiple sclerosis, enrolled in a pregnancy study. This rearrangement joins TRBV10-3 to TRBJ2-7; weak D call: TRBD1 (5 bases). CDR3 DNA sequence: TGTGCCATCAGTGAGTCGGACACGTACTTCTCCTACGAGCAGTACTTC. It codes for CAISESDTYFSYEQYF.